The 20 T cell receptor beta chains below come from one sample, sequenced in a study of HIV-infected patients and healthy controls. All unsorted peripheral T cells were captured because whole blood was used without fractionation. cDNA was made from about 510 ng RNA using alpha and beta constant primers. Each of the alpha and beta chains got its own library through chain-specific third strand synthesis with indices. Via MiXCR, TCRdb re-called the 5' RACE reads, giving one row per CDR3 protein. The sample includes approximately 15,000 distinct CDR3 sequences, around 6.7% of them seen just once. The sequenced material came from blood. The receptor source for this set is an adult in good health.

In this sample, this clonotype turned up many times. J is TRBJ2-1 and V is TRBV29-1, with TRBD2 identical over 12 bases. Germline V lookup: CDR1 SQVTM, CDR2 ANQGSEA. With 3 bases clipped from V and 4 bases from J, the junction kept 1 base outside the gene matches. The CDR3 is made up of 14 amino acids. The chain's CDR3 is CSVETSGGYNEQFF. DNA of the CDR3: TGCAGCGTTGAGACTAGCGGGGGTTACAATGAGCAGTTCTTC.

Many counts were recorded for this clonotype. The V call is TRBV12-3 or TRBV12-4, the J call TRBJ2-4, with D perhaps TRBD1 (6 bases). Trimming pared 6 bases from V and 0 bases from J, leaving 15 bases between. The CDR3 covers 16 residues. The CDR3 DNA is TGTGCCAGCAGGTCCACAGGGTTACTAGCCAAAAACATTCAGTACTTC. It translates to CASRSTGLLAKNIQYF.

There are many counts of this clonotype. This sequence joins TRBV4-1 and TRBJ1-1; D unclear. Germline V gene lookup returns CDR1 MGHRA and CDR2 YSYEKL. The CDR3 loop spans 18 amino acids. V was cut by 4 bases and J by 2 bases, with 23 bases left in between. CDR3 sequence: CASSPYGKGAVVNTEAFF. CDR3 DNA: TGCGCCAGCAGCCCCTATGGCAAGGGCGCGGTGGTAAACACTGAAGCTTTCTTT.

This clonotype was counted many times. This chain links TRBV24-1 with TRBJ2-1, with D possibly TRBD1 on 6 matching bases. V shed 5 bases and J shed 7 bases, with 14 bases lying between them. Per the germline V gene, CDR1 is KGHDR and CDR2 is SFDVKD. The CDR3 is 14 amino acids. For the CDR3, the DNA is TGTGCCACCAGTGCCCGGCGGCAGGGGAATGAGCAGTTCTTC. Translated, it gives CATSARRQGNEQFF.

This clonotype was seen repeatedly, ten times or more. The V gene is TRBV6-6, the J gene TRBJ1-5; a possible D gene is TRBD1 (6 bases). CDR1 and CDR2 from the germline V gene are MNHNY and SVGAGI (reference sequence). The CDR3 sequence is 16 residues long. Trimming shortened V by 2 bases and J by 0 bases, and 11 bases separated the two germline ends. The CDR3 region is CASSYQGTDSNQPQHF. In DNA form, the CDR3 reads TGTGCCAGCAGTTACCAGGGGACGGATAGCAATCAGCCCCAGCATTTT.

This clonotype showed up many times. This sequence joins TRBV24-1 and TRBJ2-1; weak D call: TRBD2 (6 bases). From germline, CDR1 is KGHDR and CDR2 SFDVKD. Trimming removed 3 bases from V and 6 bases from J, with 17 bases in between. The CDR3 is 16 amino acids. CDR3 sequence (DNA): TGTGCCACCAGTGATCCATTAGCGGAGACGAGCAATGAGCAGTTCTTC. This encodes CATSDPLAETSNEQFF.

This clonotype has ten or more counts. V is TRBV14 and J is TRBJ1-2, with 10 bases that match TRBD1. There are 14 residues in the CDR3. Germline assignment: CDR1 SGHDN and CDR2 FVKESK. V shed 3 bases and J 8 bases; nucleotides not matched to a gene: 6. The CDR3 DNA follows: TGTGCCAGCAGCCATGCCGGGACAGGGGACGGCTACACCTTC. This gives the protein CASSHAGTGDGYTF.

There are a few counts of this clonotype. V and J are TRBV7-9 and TRBJ2-4, with D tentatively TRBD1 (6 bases). V lost 5 bases and J lost 1, with 9 bases in between. This CDR3 is built from 14 residues. Germline V CDR1 and CDR2: SEHNR, FQNEAQ (reference sequence). The CDR3 sequence is CASSSDRAKNIQYF. DNA for the CDR3: TGTGCCAGCAGCAGTGACAGGGCCAAAAACATTCAGTACTTC.

The V gene is TRBV20-1, the J gene TRBJ2-1; 9 positions agree with TRBD2. With 4 bases clipped from V and 5 bases from J, the junction kept 6 bases outside the gene matches. This CDR3 region has 14 residues. Germline values: CDR1 DFQATT, CDR2 SNEGSKA (reference sequence). In DNA form, the CDR3 reads TGCAGTGCTATCCGGACTAGCGTAGACAATGAGCAGTTCTTC. Translation: CSAIRTSVDNEQFF.

CDR3 bases: TGTGCCAGCAGCCCCCATCCAACCGGGACCGCAACCTATGGCTACACCTTC. This gives the protein CASSPHPTGTATYGYTF. V usage is TRBV14 and J usage is TRBJ1-2, with D perhaps matching TRBD1 (5 bases). The CDR3 length is 17 residues. Trimming removed 4 bases at V and 4 bases at J, with 22 bases between. Germline V CDR1 and CDR2: SGHDN, FVKESK.

The rearrangement joins TRBV9 to TRBJ2-1; D ambiguous. The V gene lost 0 bases and the J gene lost 1 base, with 8 bases spanning the gap. Germline lookup yields CDR1 SGDLS and CDR2 YYNGEE. CDR3 size: 15 residues. The CDR3 DNA sequence: TGTGCCAGCAGCGTAGTTGATGGGTCCTACAATGAGCAGTTCTTC. Translated, it gives CASSVVDGSYNEQFF.

This clonotype is termed medium-sized. The chain employs TRBV29-1 and TRBJ1-1; 10 positions agree with TRBD1. The CDR3 loop spans 13 amino acids. The germline V gene has CDR1 SQVTM and CDR2 ANQGSEA. J was trimmed by 4 bases and V by 6 bases; bases with no gene match: 5. CDR3 nucleotide sequence: TGCAGCGTGCGGACAGGGGGGGCCACTGAAGCTTTCTTT. Encoded protein: CSVRTGGATEAFF.

This clonotype was counted many times. The chain is built from TRBV4-3 and TRBJ2-3, with unresolved D. The CDR3 length is 16 residues. CDR1 and CDR2 (germline): LGHNA, YSLEER. V gave up 0 bases and J gave up 2 bases, with 12 bases separating them. CDR3: CASSQDIGRITDTQYF. The DNA of the CDR3 is TGCGCCAGCAGCCAAGATATTGGACGGATCACAGATACGCAGTATTTT.

This clonotype came up many times. The genes are TRBV29-1 and TRBJ1-1; D is unresolved. Germline V gene lookup returns CDR1 SQVTM and CDR2 ANQGSEA. Trimming stripped 4 bases from V and 0 bases from J, with 6 bases between. The CDR3 loop spans 12 amino acids. The CDR3 is CSVVIVNTEAFF. In DNA form, the CDR3 reads TGCAGCGTTGTCATAGTGAACACTGAAGCTTTCTTT.

Sample share makes this clonotype medium-sized (0.01 to 0.1%). The chain recombines TRBV19 with TRBJ1-1, with TRBD1 as a possible D gene (5 bases). CDR3 length equals 17 residues. V lost 3 bases, J lost 4 bases, and 21 bases lay in between. From germline, CDR1 is LNHDA and CDR2 SQIVND (reference sequence). Here the CDR3 DNA reads TGTGCCAGTAGTATCCCCTCCTTCCGACAGAGTGTCACTGAAGCTTTCTTT. Amino acid sequence: CASSIPSFRQSVTEAFF.

At least ten counts were recorded for this clonotype. The gene calls are TRBV28 and TRBJ2-1, with D unresolved. The CDR3 is 14 amino acids. Per the germline V gene, CDR1 is MDHEN and CDR2 is SYDVKM. The V end lost 7 bases, the J end lost 3 bases, and 13 bases lay between the germline ends. CDR3 nucleotides: TGTGCCAGCACCTTTGGCTTGGGCTACAATGAGCAGTTCTTC. Its protein product is CASTFGLGYNEQFF.

This clonotype rates as medium-sized. V is TRBV5-5 and J is TRBJ1-6; 9 bases match TRBD1. Germline V lookup: CDR1 SGHKS, CDR2 YYEKEE (reference sequence). This CDR3 contains 15 residues. V lost 4 bases, J lost 5 bases, and 4 bases stayed unmatched. The CDR3 spells CASSGTGNNNSPLHF. CDR3 DNA sequence: TGTGCCAGCAGCGGGACAGGGAATAATAATTCACCCCTCCACTTT. The whole variable domain, remainder taken from reference TRBV5-5 and TRBJ1-6, is DAGVTQSPTHLIKTRGQQVTLRCSPISGHKSVSWYQQVLGQGPQFIFQYYEKEERGRGNFPDRFSARQFPNYSSELNVNALLLGDSALYLCASSGTGNNNSPLHFGNGTRLTVT.

This clonotype was detected ten times or more. The chain carries TRBV18 and TRBJ2-1, with 16 bases that match TRBD2. The CDR3 runs 19 residues. Germline CDR1 and CDR2: KGHSH and LQKENI. V trimming: 6 bases; J trimming: 0 bases; junction bases outside the gene matches: 8. CDR3 loop: CASSLGTSGRATSYNEQFF. The CDR3 coding sequence is TGTGCCAGCTCTCTCGGGACTAGCGGGAGGGCCACCTCCTACAATGAGCAGTTCTTC.

The V and J genes are TRBV27 and TRBJ1-3, with 7 bases matching TRBD1. Germline loops: CDR1 MNHEY, CDR2 SMNVEV (reference sequence). The CDR3 consists of 16 residues. J lost 0 bases, V lost 3 bases, and 5 bases had no gene match. The CDR3 region is CASSLTGTLSGNTIYF. The CDR3 DNA follows: TGTGCCAGCAGTTTGACAGGGACGCTCTCTGGAAACACCATATATTTT.

This clonotype has at least ten counts. This sequence joins TRBV14 and TRBJ2-1, with 7 bases fitting TRBD1. The CDR3 spans 14 residues. V was pared by 3 bases and J by 3 bases, with 2 bases of the junction left unmatched. Looked up from germline, CDR1 is SGHDN and CDR2 is FVKESK. CDR3: CASSQDRIYNEQFF. CDR3 DNA sequence: TGTGCCAGCAGCCAGGACAGGATCTACAATGAGCAGTTCTTC.